This TCR beta chain originates from a study of molecular identifiers for immune sequencing clone quantification. As CD8+CD4-CCR7+CD45RA+ cells, naive CD8 T cells were sorted. The study's findings and limits: With a barcode shared among identical TCR molecules, highly expanded clone sizes could be underestimated.

V lost 6 bases and J 2 bases, leaving 14 bases between the germline ends. The CDR3 loop spans 14 amino acids. Per the germline V gene, CDR1 is DFQATT and CDR2 is SNEGSKA (reference sequence). TCRdb ran MiXCR on the PCR reads and lists one entry per CDR3 protein. The sample lists about 320,000 distinct CDR3 sequences, about 22% occurring once. This clonotype was counted between two and nine times. Its antigen is as yet unknown. The sequence was obtained from a human donor in good health. Some libraries in this study had Jurkat cell RNA spiked in. Sequencing was performed on naive CD8+ T cells from blood, with Jurkat cell RNA spiked in. The subset: FACS-sorted CD8+CD4-CCR7+CD45RA+ naive T cells. V and J are TRBV20-1 and TRBJ1-3; no firm D call. CDR3 DNA: TGCAGTGCGCGTACCGACTTAACTGGAAACACCATATATTTT. This gives the protein CSARTDLTGNTIYF.